This T cell receptor beta chain was sequenced in a study of T cell repertoires in cytomegalovirus infection. General study findings and limits: Clonotype analysis showed dominance of the ex vivo response by HLA-C-restricted CMV-specific TCR beta clonotypes.

TCRdb processed the reads anew with MiXCR; each CDR3 protein has one entry. The sample yields approximately 390,000 distinct CDR3 sequences, just under 35% seen once. Remarks on this clonotype: Its matching antigen is unknown.

V was pared by 4 bases and J by 4 bases, with 15 bases of the junction left unmatched. The length of the CDR3 is 18 residues. The germline V gene has CDR1 SGHVS and CDR2 FNYEAQ. Specimen: cultured PBMCs, collected from culture after CMV antigen stimulation. The chain links TRBV7-6 to TRBJ2-2, with 7 bases aligning to TRBD2. The TCR originated in a human donor in good health (CMV status not recorded). Some clones in this sample may be carry-over from other donors' samples. The chain's CDR3 is CASSYRGSSGAVTGELFF. The CDR3 bases are TGTGCCAGCAGCTACCGGGGGTCTAGCGGTGCGGTCACCGGGGAGCTGTTTTTT.